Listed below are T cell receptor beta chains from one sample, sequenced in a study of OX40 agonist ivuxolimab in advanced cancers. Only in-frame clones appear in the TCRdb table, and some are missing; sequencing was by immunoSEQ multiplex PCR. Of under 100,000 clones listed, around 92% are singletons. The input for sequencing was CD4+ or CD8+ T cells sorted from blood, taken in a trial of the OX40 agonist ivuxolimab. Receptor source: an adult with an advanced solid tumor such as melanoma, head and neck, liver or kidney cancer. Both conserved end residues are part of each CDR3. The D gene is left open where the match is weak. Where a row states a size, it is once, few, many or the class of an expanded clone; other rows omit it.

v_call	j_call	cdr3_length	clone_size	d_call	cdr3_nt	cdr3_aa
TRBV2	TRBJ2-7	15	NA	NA	TGTGCCAGCAGTGAGGGGCCTAGCGTTTCCTACGAGCAGTACTTC	CASSEGPSVSYEQYF
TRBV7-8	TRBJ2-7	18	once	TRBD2	TGTGCCAGCAGCTTCAGACTAGCGGGGGGCCCCCTTTTGTACGAGCAGTACTTC	CASSFRLAGGPLLYEQYF
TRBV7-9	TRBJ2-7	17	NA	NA	TGTGCCAGCAGCACCGACGGCCCCAACTTATCGTCGGGGGAGCAGTACTTC	CASSTDGPNLSSGEQYF
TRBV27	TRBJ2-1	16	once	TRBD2	TGTGCCAGCAGTTTATCCGCTAGCGGGGACTACAATGAGCAGTTCTTC	CASSLSASGDYNEQFF
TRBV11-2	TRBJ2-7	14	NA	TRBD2	TGTGCCAGCAGCTTATTAGCGGGGGGCTACGAGCAGTACTTC	CASSLLAGGYEQYF
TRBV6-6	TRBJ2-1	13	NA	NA	TGTGCCAGCAGTAACACGGTAGGCAATGAGCAGTTCTTC	CASSNTVGNEQFF
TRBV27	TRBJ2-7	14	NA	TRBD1	TGTGCCAGCAGTTTACAGACAGGGTATGACGAGCAGTACTTC	CASSLQTGYDEQYF
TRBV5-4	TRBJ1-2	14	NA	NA	TGTGCCAGCAGCACTGACCATTCCTCCTATGGCTACACCTTC	CASSTDHSSYGYTF
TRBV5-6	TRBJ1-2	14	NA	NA	TGTGCCAGCACCCCTACGTGGGGCGGCTATGGCTACACCTTC	CASTPTWGGYGYTF
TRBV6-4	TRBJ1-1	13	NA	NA	TGTGCCAGCAGGCGGGGGGTCCCGCCTGAAGCTTTCTTT	CASRRGVPPEAFF
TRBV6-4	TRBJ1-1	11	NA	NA	TGTGCCAGCAGTGAAGGAACTGAAGCTTTCTTT	CASSEGTEAFF
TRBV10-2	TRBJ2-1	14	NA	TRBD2	TGCGCCATCAGCGGGGGGGCGAAGTACAATGAGCAGTTCTTC	CAISGGAKYNEQFF
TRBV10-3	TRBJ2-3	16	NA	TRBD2	TGTGCCTCCCAGGGCCTAGCGGGGGGTCATGGAGATACGCAGTATTTT	CASQGLAGGHGDTQYF
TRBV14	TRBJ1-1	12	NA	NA	TGTGCCAGCAGCCAAGCAGCCACTGAAGCTTTCTTT	CASSQAATEAFF
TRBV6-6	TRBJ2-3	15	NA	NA	TGTGCCAGCAGTTATATATCTGAGCTAGCAGGTTCGCAGTATTTT	CASSYISELAGSQYF
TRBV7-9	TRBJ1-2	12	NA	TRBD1	TGTGCCAGCAGCGAGGGACAGGGCATTTACACCTTC	CASSEGQGIYTF
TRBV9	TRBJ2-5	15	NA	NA	TGTGCCAGCAGCGTACTGGGGACCCTAGGGGAGACCCAGTACTTC	CASSVLGTLGETQYF
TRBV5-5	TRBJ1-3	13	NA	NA	TGTGCCAGCAGCTTGGGGGCTGGAAACACCATATATTTT	CASSLGAGNTIYF
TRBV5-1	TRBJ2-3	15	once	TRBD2	TGCGCCAGCAGCATGATAGCGGGTGCCACAGATACGCAGTATTTT	CASSMIAGATDTQYF
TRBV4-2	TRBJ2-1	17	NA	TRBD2	TGTGCCAGCAGCCAACCTTCTAGCGGGGGCCTGTACAATGAGCAGTTCTTC	CASSQPSSGGLYNEQFF
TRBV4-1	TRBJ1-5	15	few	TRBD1	TGCGCCAGCAGCCAAGAGGGGACAGGGAATCAGCCCCAGCATTTT	CASSQEGTGNQPQHF
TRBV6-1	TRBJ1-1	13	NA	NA	TGTGCCAGCAGCTCTCAGACGAACACTGAAGCTTTCTTT	CASSSQTNTEAFF
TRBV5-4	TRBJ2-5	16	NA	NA	TGTGCCAGCAGCCCGTCGGGGTGGGGTTACCAAGAGACCCAGTACTTC	CASSPSGWGYQETQYF
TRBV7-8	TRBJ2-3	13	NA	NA	TGTGCCAGCAGCTCATACGGGACAGATACGCAGTATTTT	CASSSYGTDTQYF
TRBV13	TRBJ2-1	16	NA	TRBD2	TGTGCCAGCAGCTTTTACTCTAGCGGGGGGGCCCATGAGCAGTTCTTC	CASSFYSSGGAHEQFF
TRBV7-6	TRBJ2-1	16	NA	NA	TGTGCCAGCAGCCCGAGGACAGATACTCTCCTCAATGAGCAGTTCTTC	CASSPRTDTLLNEQFF
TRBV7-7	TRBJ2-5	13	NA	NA	TGTGCTAGCAGCCCTTTTACTGCCCAGACCCAGTACTTC	CASSPFTAQTQYF
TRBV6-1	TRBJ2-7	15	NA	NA	TGTGCCAGCAGTGACCCTTGGACAGAAGGGGTCGAGCAGTACTTC	CASSDPWTEGVEQYF
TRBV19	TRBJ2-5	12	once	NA	TGTGCCAGTAGTAGCCCCAGAGAGACCCAGTACTTC	CASSSPRETQYF
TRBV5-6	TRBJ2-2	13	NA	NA	TGTGCCAGCAGCTCCGGACTCCCCGGGGAGCTGTTTTTT	CASSSGLPGELFF
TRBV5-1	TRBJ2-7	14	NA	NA	TGCGCCAGCAGCGGGGCAATCTCTGCCTACGAGCAGTACTTC	CASSGAISAYEQYF
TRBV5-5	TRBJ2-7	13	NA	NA	TGTGCCAGCAGCCCCTGGACCGGGTACGAGCAGTACTTC	CASSPWTGYEQYF
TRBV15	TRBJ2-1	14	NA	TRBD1	TGTGCCACCAGCCCTTATTCAGGGGGTGGTGAGCAGTTCTTC	CATSPYSGGGEQFF
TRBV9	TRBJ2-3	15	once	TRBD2	TGTGCCAGCAGCGGCACTAGCGGGGGGCCCCGGGCGCAGTATTTT	CASSGTSGGPRAQYF
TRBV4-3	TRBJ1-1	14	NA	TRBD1	TGCGCCAGCAGCCCGGACAGGGGGGGGACTGAAGCTTTCTTT	CASSPDRGGTEAFF
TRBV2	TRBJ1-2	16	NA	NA	TGTGCCAGCACCCTCCGATCAGGGCTGATCGACTATGGCTACACCTTC	CASTLRSGLIDYGYTF
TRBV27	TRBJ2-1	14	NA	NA	TGTGCCAGCAGTTTCAGCAGGGGTTACAATGAGCAGTTCTTC	CASSFSRGYNEQFF
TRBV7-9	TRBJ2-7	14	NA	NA	TGTGCCAGCAGCTCCCCCGGGCAATCCTACGAGCAGTACTTC	CASSSPGQSYEQYF
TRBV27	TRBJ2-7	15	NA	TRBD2	TGTGCCAGCAGCCCCCGCCGGGAGGTAGTCAACGAGCAGTACTTC	CASSPRREVVNEQYF
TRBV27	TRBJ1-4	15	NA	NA	TGTGCCAGCAGACCCACAGGTATCGGTAATGAAAAACTGTTTTTT	CASRPTGIGNEKLFF
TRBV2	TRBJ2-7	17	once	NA	TGTGCCAGCAGTGAAGGCCACCGGGCCCTACGCGGGGACGAGCAGTACTTC	CASSEGHRALRGDEQYF
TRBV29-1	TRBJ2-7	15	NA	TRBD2	TGCAGCACTCAATACGACGGACTAGCGGGCTACGAGCAGTACTTC	CSTQYDGLAGYEQYF
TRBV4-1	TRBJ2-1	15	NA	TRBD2	TGCGCCAGCAGCCCTTGGACTAGCGGGTCGGGGGGGCAGTTCTTC	CASSPWTSGSGGQFF
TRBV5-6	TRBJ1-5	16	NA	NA	TGTGCCAGCAGCTTTCAGGGTTGGTCGCATAATCAGCCCCAGCATTTT	CASSFQGWSHNQPQHF
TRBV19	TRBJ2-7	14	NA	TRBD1	TGTGCCAGTAGTGTGGGACAGGGTTACTACGAGCAGTACTTC	CASSVGQGYYEQYF
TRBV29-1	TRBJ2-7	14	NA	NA	TGCAGCGTTACCTCGACCGAGAGCTCCTACGAGCAGTACTTC	CSVTSTESSYEQYF
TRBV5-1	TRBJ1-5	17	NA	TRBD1	TGCGCCAGCAGCCGTGGACAGGGGGGGAAGAGCAATCAGCCCCAGCATTTT	CASSRGQGGKSNQPQHF
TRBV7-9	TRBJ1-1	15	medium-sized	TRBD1	TGTGCCAGCAGCTCTTCCGGGACAGGAATCACTGAAGCTTTCTTT	CASSSSGTGITEAFF
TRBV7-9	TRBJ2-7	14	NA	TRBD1	TGTGCCAGCAGCTCGGACAGGGGTACCTACGAGCAGTACTTC	CASSSDRGTYEQYF
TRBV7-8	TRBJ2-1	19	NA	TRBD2	TGTGCCAGCAGCTTAGTGCGGACTAGCGGGGGGGCCCTCTACAATGAGCAGTTCTTC	CASSLVRTSGGALYNEQFF
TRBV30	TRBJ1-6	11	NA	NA	TGTGCCTGGAGTGTAGGCTGGGCCCTCCACTTT	CAWSVGWALHF
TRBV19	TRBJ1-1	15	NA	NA	TGTGCCAGTAGTATAGGTACGGAGGAGAACACTGAAGCTTTCTTT	CASSIGTEENTEAFF
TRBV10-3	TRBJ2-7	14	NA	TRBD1	TGTGCCATCAGTGAACCCGGGACAGACTACGAGCAGTACTTC	CAISEPGTDYEQYF